This entry describes one T cell receptor (beta chain). The target antigen is unknown. Here immunoSEQ multiplex PCR was the method, and the copy in TCRdb shows in-frame clones only, minus some. The data hold about 63,000 clones, with roughly 80% observed a single time. This CDR3 spans 16 amino acids. Trimming left V 0 bases short and J 4 bases short, with 13 bases between. The germline V gene encodes CDR1 SGHVS and CDR2 FQNEAQ. The data derive from a study of vaccination effects on CD4 cells after COVID-19. Before any sequencing was done, the ViraFEST assay used viral peptide pools to expand antigen-specific CD4+ T cells. CD4+ T cell isolation took place after approximately 11 days of culture. Vaccinated participants had no history of SARS-CoV-2 infection and tested negative for nucleocapsid antibodies. Replacing half the medium with IL-2 medium was done on days 3 and 7.

The clonotype originates from a human donor who received a COVID-19 vaccine. The chain recombines TRBV7-8 with TRBJ1-5; D not certain. The material was CD4+ T cells from PBMCs cultured with HCoV-OC43 spike peptides, obtained before COVID-19 vaccination. Specified subset: HCoV-OC43 spike overlapping peptide pool stimulation. CDR3 DNA sequence: TGTGCCAGCAGCTTAGCGCAAGGGAATCGGAATCAGCCCCAGCATTTT. This encodes CASSLAQGNRNQPQHF.